These 15 T cell receptor beta chains originate from one sample sequenced in a study of beta chain features in type 1 diabetes (dated by TCRdb to 2017 to 2018). Summary of the overall study and its limitations: In all four CD4+ subsets, TCRB CDR3 length was moderately but significantly shorter in type 1 diabetes patients.

Antigen specificity for these receptors is unknown. Library generation was performed with the immunoSEQ multiplex PCR assay. The entire isolated RNA was reverse transcribed using the High Capacity cDNA Reverse Transcription Kit, and thus expressed TCRB transcripts were sequenced. This is the immuneACCESS table as TCRdb keeps it, with only in-frame sequences that have V and J called. A part of the clones is gone; compared with another copy, unresolved V genes explain less than half, and the rest is unexplained. This sample has 600,000 or so clones in its table, and around 15% of those were observed once. Just under 0.04% of the sample is taken by the ten largest. What was sequenced was naive CD4+ T cells from blood. Interpreted using the paper, the cell subset or site label stands for: true naive CD4+ T cells. The receptors shown here come from a man aged 18 to 30 with type 1 diabetes.

The table lists this clone with a few counts. The chain employs TRBV28 and TRBJ2-1, with TRBD1 matching 8 bases. Trimming cost V 5 bases and J 4 bases; bases outside gene matches: 7. The CDR3 has 15 residues. Germline loops: CDR1 MDHEN, CDR2 SYDVKM. CDR3 protein: CASSPIRDRYNEQFF. CDR3 DNA: TGTGCCAGCAGTCCCATCCGGGACAGGTACAATGAGCAGTTCTTC.

The chain combines TRBV29-1 with TRBJ2-5; D call uncertain. V lost 2 bases and J lost 5, with 12 bases in between. The CDR3 sequence is 13 residues long. Germline CDR1 and CDR2: SQVTM and ANQGSEA. The CDR3 coding sequence is TGCAGCGTTGAACCCAGGCCTCAGGAGACCCAGTACTTC. Its protein is CSVEPRPQETQYF.

Only a few counts were recorded for this clone. The chain carries TRBV4-3 and TRBJ1-1; weak D call: TRBD1 (6 bases). Deletions cut 2 bases from V and 5 bases from J, with 18 bases between. Germline CDR1 LGHNA, CDR2 YSLEER. This CDR3 spans 16 amino acids. CDR3 sequence: CASSQLVGGPDTEAFF. Here the CDR3 DNA reads TGCGCCAGCAGCCAATTGGTCGGGGGGCCGGATACTGAAGCTTTCTTT.

The genes are TRBV29-1 and TRBJ2-2; no clear D. Germline CDR1 SQVTM, CDR2 ANQGSEA. Trimming stripped 4 bases from V and 1 base from J, with 10 bases between. The CDR3 totals 14 residues. CDR3 in amino acids: CSVVPDLNTGELFF. CDR3 sequence (DNA): TGCAGCGTTGTCCCAGACCTGAACACCGGGGAGCTGTTTTTT.

The chain uses TRBV30 and TRBJ2-5; tentatively, D is TRBD2 (5 bases). Trimming pared 5 bases from V and 4 bases from J, leaving 14 bases between. The CDR3 has 13 residues. From germline, CDR1 is GTSNPN and CDR2 SVGIG (reference sequence). The CDR3 protein is CAWEGSRGETQYF. The CDR3 DNA sequence: TGTGCCTGGGAGGGCTCCCGGGGAGAGACCCAGTACTTC.

Worth noting for this clone: Other DNA sequences in the same sample also yield this CDR3. The genes are TRBV19 and TRBJ2-1, with D possibly being TRBD1 or TRBD2 (5 bases each). This CDR3 is built from 14 residues. Germline CDR1 is LNHDA and CDR2 is SQIVND (reference sequence). Trimming stripped 3 bases from V and 1 base from J, with 7 bases between. CDR3 bases: TGTGCCAGTAGTATCGAGGGGTCCTACAATGAGCAGTTCTTC. It specifies CASSIEGSYNEQFF.

This clone has only a few counts. The V call is TRBV4-1, the J call TRBJ2-3; possible D gene TRBD2, 6 bases. This CDR3 is 13 amino acids long. The V and J ends lost 3 bases and 3 bases respectively, with 7 bases between them. Germline V gives CDR1 MGHRA, CDR2 YSYEKL. Here the CDR3 DNA reads TGCGCCAGCAGCCAGGGGAGGACAGATACGCAGTATTTT. This translates into CASSQGRTDTQYF.

This clone appeared a few times. This chain connects TRBV7-9 to TRBJ2-1, with a tentative D call TRBD1 (5 bases). There are 13 residues in the CDR3. Germline loops: CDR1 SEHNR, CDR2 FQNEAQ (reference sequence). Trimming took 1 base from V and 5 from J, leaving 6 bases between them. CDR3 sequence (DNA): TGTGCCAGCAGCTTAGTAGGGGACAATGAGCAGTTCTTC. This encodes CASSLVGDNEQFF.

This clone was detected only a few times. The V and J genes are TRBV5-5 and TRBJ2-5, with 10 positions matching TRBD1. V dropped 0 bases and J dropped 1; count of bases not matched to a gene: 0. Germline CDR1 SGHKS, CDR2 YYEKEE (reference sequence). The CDR3 is made up of 15 amino acids. The CDR3 loop is CASSLGQGAQETQYF. The CDR3 bases are TGTGCCAGCAGCTTGGGACAGGGGGCCCAAGAGACCCAGTACTTC.

The sample holds a few counts of this clone. CDR3 amino acids: CASSLARGPQPQHF. Here the CDR3 DNA reads TGTGCCAGCAGCTTAGCGCGGGGACCCCAGCCCCAGCATTTT. The V call is TRBV7-2, the J call TRBJ1-5; tentatively, D is TRBD1 (5 bases). CDR1 is SGHTA and CDR2 is FQGNSA in the germline V gene. The CDR3 runs 14 residues. V lost 0 bases to trimming and J lost 7 bases, with 10 bases between them.

This clone was detected only a few times. In the same sample, other DNA sequences code for this CDR3. The chain has TRBV20-1 and TRBJ2-5; no definite D call. V gave up 2 bases and J gave up 4 bases, with 2 bases separating them. The germline gives CDR1 DFQATT, CDR2 SNEGSKA (reference sequence). CDR3 length equals 10 residues. The DNA of the CDR3 is TGCAGTGCTAGACGAGAGACCCAGTACTTC. It yields the protein CSARRETQYF.

The chain links TRBV28 to TRBJ1-5; D is undetermined. The CDR3 extends over 15 amino acids. V shed 3 bases and J shed 1 base, with 10 bases lying between them. Germline CDR1 and CDR2: MDHEN and SYDVKM. The CDR3 sequence: CASSLIQFSNQPQHF. CDR3 in DNA: TGTGCCAGCAGTTTGATACAGTTCAGCAATCAGCCCCAGCATTTT.

This clone was counted once. The J gene is TRBJ1-5, the V gene TRBV5-1; 10 nucleotides match TRBD1. Germline assignment: CDR1 SGHRS and CDR2 YFSETQ. V shed 2 bases and J 3 bases; nucleotides not matched to a gene: 2. This CDR3 has 15 amino acids. The CDR3 loop is CASSFGTGVNQPQHF. DNA for the CDR3: TGCGCCAGCAGCTTCGGGACAGGGGTCAATCAGCCCCAGCATTTT.

The chain uses TRBV2 and TRBJ1-2, with 8 bases lining up with TRBD1. Trimming at V came to 0 bases and at J to 8 bases, leaving 5 bases not matched to a gene. CDR1 is SNHLY, CDR2 FYNNEI, per germline. The CDR3 is made up of 14 amino acids. The CDR3 sequence is CASSEAVDRGGYTF. DNA of the CDR3: TGTGCCAGCAGTGAAGCTGTAGACAGGGGAGGCTACACCTTC.

Only a few counts were recorded for this clone. This sequence joins TRBV19 and TRBJ2-3; 12 bases fit TRBD2. V shed 5 bases and J 5 bases; nucleotides not matched to a gene: 5. The CDR3 spans 15 residues. CDR1 and CDR2 from the germline V gene are LNHDA and SQIVND (reference sequence). The CDR3 here is CASSWTSGKGDTQYF. The CDR3 DNA reads TGTGCCAGTAGTTGGACTAGCGGGAAAGGAGATACGCAGTATTTT.